Sequencing of this T cell receptor (beta chain) was carried out in a study of blood T cell repertoires in COVID-19. TCRdb keeps only in-frame clones here, not all; method: immunoSEQ multiplex PCR. The table has around 290,000 clones, 86% seen once. The study drew participants aged about 18 to 95 years from some 25 US areas. Assignments of participants to cohorts depended upon their own reported clinical history. Unmatched junction bases numbered 7, after V lost 8 bases and J lost 6 bases. CDR1 is GTSNPN and CDR2 is SVGIG in the germline V gene (reference sequence). CDR3 length equals 12 residues. The V gene is TRBV30, the J gene TRBJ1-2; 9 bases line up with TRBD1. This TCR was sampled from a woman aged 18-29 years who had recovered from COVID-19. The specimen sequenced was PBMCs or T cells enriched from blood (not recorded which). CDR3 in amino acids: CASMGQGDGYTF. In nucleotides, the CDR3 is TGTGCCAGTATGGGACAGGGAGATGGCTACACCTTC.